This T cell receptor (beta chain) is drawn from a study of CD8 T cells in Susac syndrome. After extraction with the RNeasy kit, about 0.45 to 1 ug of the RNA was reverse transcribed using random hexamers. TCRdb re-derived calls from the immunoSEQ multiplex PCR reads in MiXCR, one entry per CDR3 protein. The data hold approximately 110,000 distinct CDR3 sequences, with about 96% observed a single time. Sequencing of TCR beta was carried out in blood CD8+ and CD4+ T cells. Sequences were obtained from CD4+ T cells from PBMCs. The TCR comes from a human donor in good health.

The CDR3 nucleotides are TGTGCCAGCAGCTTAGCGAGGGGGCGAGAGACCCAGTACTTC. Its protein product is CASSLARGRETQYF. The genes are TRBV7-2 and TRBJ2-5; the match to TRBD1 covers 7 bases. CDR3 length: 14 residues. Looked up from germline, CDR1 is SGHTA and CDR2 is FQGNSA. V was pared by 0 bases and J by 4 bases, with 2 bases of the junction left unmatched.